These 21 T cell receptor beta chains share one sample of origin, sequenced in a study of CD8+CD57+ T cells in acquired aplastic anemia. TCR beta VDJ and CDR3 profiles were obtained from a genomic DNA template. Using its own MiXCR run on the reads, TCRdb lists one record per CDR3 protein. The sample holds fewer than 200,000 distinct CDR3 sequences, 63% seen once. The specimen sequenced was sorted CD4+, CD8+, or CD8+CD57+ T cells (not recorded which) from PBMCs. These receptors all stem from a human donor in good health.

The CDR3 DNA reads as TGCAGCGTTGGGGTCAACACTGAAGCTTTCTTT. It translates to CSVGVNTEAFF. The J gene is TRBJ1-1, the V gene TRBV29-1; D gene unclear. In germline, CDR1 is SQVTM, CDR2 ANQGSEA. This CDR3 region has 11 residues. Trimming stripped 4 bases from V and 2 bases from J, with 5 bases between.

The chain couples TRBV29-1 to TRBJ1-2; tentative D call: TRBD1 (5 bases). V was pared by 3 bases and J by 12 bases, with 14 bases between. Germline values: CDR1 SQVTM, CDR2 ANQGSEA. This CDR3 has 11 amino acids. CDR3 sequence reads: CSVDPQGGNTF. In DNA form, the CDR3 reads TGCAGCGTTGATCCGCAGGGAGGGAACACCTTC.

The sample holds one count of this clonotype. The junction and the germline gene differ at one end; a read error may be behind it. This chain uses TRBV25-1 with TRBJ2-1; TRBD1 matches 9 bases. There are 15 residues in the CDR3. Germline loops: CDR1 MGHDK, CDR2 SYGVNS. The CDR3 spells CATSDSDRGVNEQFF. The CDR3 DNA follows: TGTGCCACCAGTGACTCGGACAGGGGAGTCAATGAGCAGTTCTTC.

This clonotype was seen many times. The rearrangement uses TRBV9 and TRBJ2-5; perhaps TRBD1 as D (5 bases). CDR3 length: 14 amino acids. V was trimmed by 1 base and J by 2 bases, leaving 9 bases between them. Per germline, CDR1 SGDLS and CDR2 YYNGEE. The CDR3: CASSVIPGQETQYF. The CDR3 DNA reads as TGTGCCAGCAGCGTAATCCCAGGGCAAGAGACCCAGTACTTC.

The chain links TRBV20-1 to TRBJ1-1; D is undetermined. The CDR3 runs to 12 residues. Trimming shortened V by 3 bases and J by 3 bases, and 8 bases separated the two germline ends. Germline loops: CDR1 DFQATT, CDR2 SNEGSKA (reference sequence). Written as DNA, the CDR3 is TGCAGTGCTAGGCCTGAGGACACTGAAGCTTTCTTT. Translation gives CSARPEDTEAFF.

This rearrangement joins TRBV19 to TRBJ1-5, with TRBD1 as a possible D gene (5 bases). This CDR3 comprises 15 residues. The V end was cut by 7 bases, the J end by 3 bases, with 16 bases between. Germline V gene lookup returns CDR1 LNHDA and CDR2 SQIVND (reference sequence). CDR3 nucleotide sequence: TGTGCCAGTATCCCCGGGACCCCTTACAATCAGCCCCAGCATTTT. It codes for CASIPGTPYNQPQHF.

Only a few counts were recorded for this clonotype. The V gene is TRBV15, the J gene TRBJ2-7; D is unclear. V shed 0 bases and J shed 3 bases, with 9 bases lying between them. In germline, CDR1 is LNHNV, CDR2 YYDKDF (reference sequence). The CDR3 totals 14 residues. CDR3 coding DNA: TGTGCCACCAGCAGAGAGGTCCGCGGCTACGAGCAGTACTTC. Translating it yields CATSREVRGYEQYF.

This chain joins TRBV9 and TRBJ1-2; D unresolved. CDR1 is SGDLS and CDR2 is YYNGEE in the germline V gene. Between the trimmed V and J ends, which lost 0 bases and 4 bases, there was a span of 10 bases. The CDR3 runs 14 residues. CDR3 nucleotide sequence: TGTGCCAGCAGCGTAGCTACGGTAGGCTATGGCTACACCTTC. Translating it yields CASSVATVGYGYTF.

The genes are TRBV25-1 and TRBJ2-6; D is unclear. CDR1 MGHDK and CDR2 SYGVNS come from the germline V gene. This CDR3 comprises 18 residues. V shed 3 bases and J shed 0 bases, with 15 bases lying between them. CDR3: CASSDSSQISSGANVLTF. CDR3 sequence (DNA): TGTGCCAGCAGTGACAGCAGTCAGATCAGCTCTGGGGCCAACGTCCTGACTTTC.

Ten or more counts support this clonotype. V is TRBV6-5 and J is TRBJ2-1; D possibly corresponds to TRBD2 (6 bases). Germline V gene lookup returns CDR1 MNHEY and CDR2 SVGAGI. The CDR3 has 13 residues. The V end lost 7 bases, the J end lost 10 bases, and 17 bases lay between the germline ends. The CDR3 DNA reads TGTGCCAGCATGACGGGAGATGTAGGGGAGCAGTTCTTC. Its translation is CASMTGDVGEQFF.

This clonotype occurred many times. The genes are TRBV6-5 and TRBJ1-2, with D perhaps TRBD1 (6 bases). CDR3 length: 16 residues. Trimming cost V 2 bases and J 3 bases, with 16 bases left between them. Germline assignment: CDR1 MNHEY and CDR2 SVGAGI. CDR3 amino acids: CASSYLSTGPYYGYTF. The CDR3 region has the DNA TGTGCCAGCAGTTACCTATCGACAGGTCCCTACTATGGCTACACCTTC.

This clonotype was counted a few times. The chain joins TRBV4-1 to TRBJ1-2; tentatively, D is TRBD1 (5 bases). V was cut by 4 bases and J by 5 bases, with 17 bases left in between. CDR3 length: 15 residues. CDR1 and CDR2 (germline): MGHRA, YSYEKL. The CDR3 region has the DNA TGCGCCAGCAGCCCGCGGTTGACAGCACTTTATGGCTACACCTTC. It yields the protein CASSPRLTALYGYTF.

This chain uses TRBV9 with TRBJ2-3; TRBD2 aligns across 9 bases. Germline V gene sequence: CDR1 SGDLS, CDR2 YYNGEE. J lost 11 bases, V lost 1 base, and 14 bases had no gene match. The CDR3 has 16 residues. CDR3 region: CASSVLAGPNYNEQYF. CDR3 bases: TGTGCCAGCAGCGTACTAGCGGGACCCAACTACAATGAGCAGTATTTT.

This clonotype was picked up many times. The chain recombines TRBV7-9 with TRBJ2-1, with 16 bases lining up with TRBD2. This CDR3 has 17 amino acids. The germline V gene has CDR1 SEHNR and CDR2 FQNEAQ (reference sequence). V lost 5 bases, J lost 10 bases, and 11 bases stayed unmatched. For the CDR3, the DNA is TGTGCCAGCAGCCCCCGAACCGGGACTAGCGGGAGGGCCGAGCAGTTCTTC. Encoded protein: CASSPRTGTSGRAEQFF. Drawing the rest from reference TRBV7-9 and TRBJ2-1, the complete variable domain is DTGVSQNPRHKITKRGQNVTFRCDPISEHNRLYWYRQTLGQGPEFLTYFQNEAQLEKSRLLSDRFSAERPKGSFSTLEIQRTEQGDSAMYLCASSPRTGTSGRAEQFFGPGTRLTVL.

This clonotype was counted many times. The rearrangement joins TRBV2 to TRBJ2-7; the match to TRBD2 covers 10 bases. V was clipped by 4 bases and J by 3 bases; unmatched bases: 3. Germline-derived CDR1 and CDR2 are SNHLY and FYNNEI. The CDR3 contains 14 residues. The CDR3 loop reads CASSATSGDYEQYF. The CDR3 nucleotides read TGTGCCAGCAGTGCTACTAGCGGGGACTACGAGCAGTACTTC.

V usage is TRBV25-1 and J usage is TRBJ1-1, with D tentatively TRBD1 (6 bases). The germline gives CDR1 MGHDK, CDR2 SYGVNS. V was cut by 3 bases and J by 0 bases, with 11 bases left in between. The CDR3 length is 15 residues. This CDR3 reads CASSEFTGLNTEAFF. The CDR3 coding sequence is TGTGCCAGCAGTGAGTTTACAGGGTTGAACACTGAAGCTTTCTTT.

The rearrangement uses TRBV9 and TRBJ2-1, with D perhaps matching TRBD2 (7 bases). CDR3 size: 14 residues. Germline V gene lookup returns CDR1 SGDLS and CDR2 YYNGEE. The V and J ends lost 0 bases and 5 bases respectively, with 9 bases between them. For the CDR3, the DNA is TGTGCCAGCAGCGTAGAAGGGGGGGACAATGAGCAGTTCTTC. Protein sequence: CASSVEGGDNEQFF.

This sequence joins TRBV25-1 and TRBJ2-7, with no clear D. The germline V gene has CDR1 MGHDK and CDR2 SYGVNS. The CDR3 spans 14 residues. The V gene lost 5 bases and the J gene lost 1 base, with 12 bases spanning the gap. CDR3 sequence (DNA): TGTGCCAGCAGTCAACCAGACTGGTCCTACGAGCAGTACTTC. Amino acid sequence: CASSQPDWSYEQYF.

The genes are TRBV9 and TRBJ2-2, with D uncertain. The germline V and J ends were trimmed by 4 bases and 5 bases, with 9 bases remaining between them. Germline V gene sequence: CDR1 SGDLS, CDR2 YYNGEE. The CDR3 consists of 13 residues. The CDR3 here is CASSLVPTGELFF. Here the CDR3 DNA reads TGTGCCAGCAGCTTAGTACCAACCGGGGAGCTGTTTTTT.

V and J are TRBV9 and TRBJ2-7, with 11 bases aligning to TRBD1. Per germline, CDR1 SGDLS and CDR2 YYNGEE. This CDR3 is 15 amino acids long. V lost 3 bases, J lost 3 bases, and 5 bases stayed unmatched. The chain's CDR3 is CASSAGQGAYYEQYF. The CDR3 DNA is TGTGCCAGCAGCGCCGGACAGGGGGCTTACTACGAGCAGTACTTC. Based on the CDR3 plus reference TRBV9 and TRBJ2-7, the full variable domain is DSGVTQTPKHLITATGQRVTLRCSPRSGDLSVYWYQQSLDQGLQFLIQYYNGEERAKGNILERFSAQQFPDLHSELNLSSLELGDSALYFCASSAGQGAYYEQYFGPGTRLTVT.

The rearrangement joins TRBV15 to TRBJ2-7; 9 bases line up with TRBD1. This CDR3 has 16 amino acids. V lost 0 bases to trimming and J lost 0 bases; unmatched junction nucleotides: 3. Germline V gene lookup returns CDR1 LNHNV and CDR2 YYDKDF (reference sequence). The CDR3 coding sequence is TGTGCCACCAGCAGAGATTTGGGACAGGGCTCCTACGAGCAGTACTTC. Translated, it gives CATSRDLGQGSYEQYF.